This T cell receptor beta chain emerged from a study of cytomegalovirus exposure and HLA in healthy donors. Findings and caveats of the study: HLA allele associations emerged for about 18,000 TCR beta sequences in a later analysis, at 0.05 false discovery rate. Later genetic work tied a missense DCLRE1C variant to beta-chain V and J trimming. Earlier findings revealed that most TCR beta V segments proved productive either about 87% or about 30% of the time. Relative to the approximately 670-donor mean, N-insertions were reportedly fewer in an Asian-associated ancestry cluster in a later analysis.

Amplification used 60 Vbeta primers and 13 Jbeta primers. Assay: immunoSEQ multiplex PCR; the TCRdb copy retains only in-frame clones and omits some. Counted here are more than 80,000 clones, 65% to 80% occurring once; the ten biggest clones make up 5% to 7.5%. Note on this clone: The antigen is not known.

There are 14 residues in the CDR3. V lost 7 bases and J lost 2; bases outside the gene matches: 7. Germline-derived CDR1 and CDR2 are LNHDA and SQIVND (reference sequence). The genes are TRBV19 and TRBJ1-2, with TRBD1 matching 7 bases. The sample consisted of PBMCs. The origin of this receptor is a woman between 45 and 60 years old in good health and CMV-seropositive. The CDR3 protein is CASTLSGQNYGYTF. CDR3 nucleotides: TGTGCCAGTACCCTTTCGGGACAGAACTATGGCTACACCTTC.